The clone carrying this TCR beta chain was seen once. The table came from immunoSEQ multiplex PCR; TCRdb's copy has only in-frame clones and leaves some out. The sample holds under 150,000 clones, around 87% seen once. This specimen comes from a study of control samples from healthy donors and cancer patients. The J segment lost 4 bases and the V segment lost 5 bases, leaving 6 bases of the junction unmatched. CDR1 MNHEY and CDR2 SMNVEV come from the germline V gene (reference sequence). The CDR3 runs 14 residues. The rearrangement uses TRBV27 and TRBJ1-2, with TRBD1 matching 8 bases. The sequence derives from a man aged 40-55 years in good health. Sequencing was carried out using blood. The CDR3 loop is CASSPTGQGYGYTF. The CDR3, as DNA: TGTGCCAGCAGTCCGACCGGACAGGGCTATGGCTACACCTTC.